This note documents a single TCR beta chain sequence. Looked up from germline, CDR1 is SGHTA and CDR2 is FQGNSA. The CDR3 covers 14 residues. V was shortened by 5 bases and J by 2 bases, with 11 bases between the two germline ends. Sequenced by immunoSEQ multiplex PCR; TCRdb stores in-frame clones only, minus some. This table holds 70,000 or so clones, around 82% found once. This sample stems from a study of control samples from healthy donors and cancer patients. Sequences were obtained from blood. The chain combines TRBV7-2 with TRBJ2-3; the D gene could be TRBD1 or TRBD2 (5 bases each). The receptor comes from a man in his fifties or sixties in good health. The CDR3 nucleotides read TGTGCCAGCAGCCCCGGGACCCTCACAGATACGCAGTATTTT. Residues: CASSPGTLTDTQYF.